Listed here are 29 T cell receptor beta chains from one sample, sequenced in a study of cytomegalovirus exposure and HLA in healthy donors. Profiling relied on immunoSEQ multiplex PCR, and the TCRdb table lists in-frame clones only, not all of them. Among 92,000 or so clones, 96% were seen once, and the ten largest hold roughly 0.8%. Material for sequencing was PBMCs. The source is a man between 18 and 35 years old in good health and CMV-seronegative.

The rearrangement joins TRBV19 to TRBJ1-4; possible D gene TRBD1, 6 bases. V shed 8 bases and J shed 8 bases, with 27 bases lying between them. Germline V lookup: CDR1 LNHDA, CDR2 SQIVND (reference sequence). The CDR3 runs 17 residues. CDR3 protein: CASAIWAGDGLGEKLFF. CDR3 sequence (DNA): TGTGCCAGTGCGATCTGGGCAGGGGACGGGTTGGGGGAAAAACTGTTTTTT.

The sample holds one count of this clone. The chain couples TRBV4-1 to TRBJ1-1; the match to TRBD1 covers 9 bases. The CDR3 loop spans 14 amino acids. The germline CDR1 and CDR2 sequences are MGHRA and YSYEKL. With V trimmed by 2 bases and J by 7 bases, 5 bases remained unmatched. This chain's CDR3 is CASSQLTGGLEAFF. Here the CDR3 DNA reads TGCGCCAGCAGCCAACTTACAGGGGGCCTTGAAGCTTTCTTT.

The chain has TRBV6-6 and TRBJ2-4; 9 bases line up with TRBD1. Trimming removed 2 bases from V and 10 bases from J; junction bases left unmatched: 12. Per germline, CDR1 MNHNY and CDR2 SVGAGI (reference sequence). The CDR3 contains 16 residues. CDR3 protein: CASSYIGTGFSQIQYF. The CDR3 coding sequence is TGTGCCAGCAGTTACATAGGGACAGGGTTCTCACAAATTCAGTACTTC.

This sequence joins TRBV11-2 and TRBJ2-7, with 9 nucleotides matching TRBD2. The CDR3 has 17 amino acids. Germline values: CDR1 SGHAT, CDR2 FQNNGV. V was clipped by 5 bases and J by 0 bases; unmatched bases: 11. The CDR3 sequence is CASSLIGTSLSSYEQYF. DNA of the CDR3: TGTGCCAGCAGCCTAATCGGGACTAGCTTGAGCTCCTACGAGCAGTACTTC.

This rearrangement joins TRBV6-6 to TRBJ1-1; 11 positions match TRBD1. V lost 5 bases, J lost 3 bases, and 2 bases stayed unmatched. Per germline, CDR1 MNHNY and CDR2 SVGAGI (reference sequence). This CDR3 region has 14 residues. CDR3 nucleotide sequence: TGTGCCAGCAGTAGGGGACAGGGGGACACTGAAGCTTTCTTT. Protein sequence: CASSRGQGDTEAFF.

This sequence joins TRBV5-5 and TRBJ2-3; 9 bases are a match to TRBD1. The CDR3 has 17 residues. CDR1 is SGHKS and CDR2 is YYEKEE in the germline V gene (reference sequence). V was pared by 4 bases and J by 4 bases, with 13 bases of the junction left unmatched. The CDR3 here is CASSMTPGTGSSDTQYF. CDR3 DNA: TGTGCCAGCAGCATGACTCCCGGGACAGGGAGTTCAGATACGCAGTATTTT.

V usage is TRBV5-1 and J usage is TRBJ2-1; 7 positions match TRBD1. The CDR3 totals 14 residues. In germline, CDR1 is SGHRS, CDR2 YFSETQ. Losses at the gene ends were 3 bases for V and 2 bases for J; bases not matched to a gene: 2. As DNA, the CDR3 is TGCGCCAGCAGCTGGACAGGAACCTACAATGAGCAGTTCTTC. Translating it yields CASSWTGTYNEQFF.

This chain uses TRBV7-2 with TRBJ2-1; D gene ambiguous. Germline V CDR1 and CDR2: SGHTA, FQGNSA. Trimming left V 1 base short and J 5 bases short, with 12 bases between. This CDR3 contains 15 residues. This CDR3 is CASSLVLFRDNEQFF. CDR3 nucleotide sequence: TGTGCCAGCAGCTTAGTTCTCTTTAGAGACAATGAGCAGTTCTTC.

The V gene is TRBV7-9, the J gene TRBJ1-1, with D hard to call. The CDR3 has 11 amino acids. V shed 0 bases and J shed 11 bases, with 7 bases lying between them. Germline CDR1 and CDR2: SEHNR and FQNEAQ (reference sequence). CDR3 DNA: TGTGCCAGCAGCTTAGCCCCCAGGGCTTTCTTT. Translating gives CASSLAPRAFF.

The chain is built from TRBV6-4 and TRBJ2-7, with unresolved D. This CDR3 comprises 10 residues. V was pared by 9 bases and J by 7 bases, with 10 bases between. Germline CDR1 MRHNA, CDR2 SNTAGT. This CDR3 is CARIVGEQYV. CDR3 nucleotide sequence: TGTGCCAGGATAGTTGGGGAGCAGTACGTC.

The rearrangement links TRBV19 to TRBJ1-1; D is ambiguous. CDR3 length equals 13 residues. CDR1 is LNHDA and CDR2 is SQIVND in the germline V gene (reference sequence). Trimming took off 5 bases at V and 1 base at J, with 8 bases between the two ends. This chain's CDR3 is CASSPTANTEAFF. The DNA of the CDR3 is TGTGCCAGTAGTCCCACAGCGAACACTGAAGCTTTCTTT.

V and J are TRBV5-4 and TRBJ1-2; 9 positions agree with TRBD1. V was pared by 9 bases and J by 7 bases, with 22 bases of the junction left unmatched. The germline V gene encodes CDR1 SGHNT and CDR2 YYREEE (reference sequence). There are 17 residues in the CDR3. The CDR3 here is CATFPGQGGKGTPGYTF. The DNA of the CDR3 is TGTGCCACCTTCCCGGGACAGGGTGGGAAGGGTACTCCTGGCTACACCTTC. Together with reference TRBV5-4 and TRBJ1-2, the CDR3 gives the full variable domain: ETGVTQSPTHLIKTRGQQVTLRCSSQSGHNTVSWYQQALGQGPQFIFQYYREEENGRGNFPPRFSGLQFPNYSSELNVNALELDDSALYLCATFPGQGGKGTPGYTFGSGTRLTVV.

The CDR3 DNA follows: TGTGCCAGCAGTGAAGCGCCGGGGACAGGGCACGAAAAACTGTTTTTT. Its protein product is CASSEAPGTGHEKLFF. The chain combines TRBV6-1 with TRBJ1-4; 9 nucleotides agree with TRBD1. V was clipped by 0 bases and J by 8 bases; unmatched bases: 7. The germline V gene has CDR1 MNHNS and CDR2 SASEGT. The CDR3 sequence is 16 residues long.

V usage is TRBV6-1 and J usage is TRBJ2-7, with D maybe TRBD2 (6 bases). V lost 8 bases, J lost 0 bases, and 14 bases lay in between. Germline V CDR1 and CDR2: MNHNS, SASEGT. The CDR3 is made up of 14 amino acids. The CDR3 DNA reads TGTGCCAGCCGGCGGGGCAGCCCCTCCTACGAGCAGTACTTC. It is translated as CASRRGSPSYEQYF.

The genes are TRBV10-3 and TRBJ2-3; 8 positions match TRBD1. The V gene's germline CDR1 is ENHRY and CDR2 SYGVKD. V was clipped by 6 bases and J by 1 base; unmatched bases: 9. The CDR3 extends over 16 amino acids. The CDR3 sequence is CAISFSGTGGTDTQYF. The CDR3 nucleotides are TGTGCCATCAGCTTTTCCGGGACAGGAGGCACAGATACGCAGTATTTT.

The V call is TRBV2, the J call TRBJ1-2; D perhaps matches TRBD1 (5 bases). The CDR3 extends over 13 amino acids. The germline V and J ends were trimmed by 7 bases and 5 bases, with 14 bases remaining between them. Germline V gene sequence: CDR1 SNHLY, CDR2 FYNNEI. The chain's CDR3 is CASNAGLTYGYTF. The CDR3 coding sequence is TGTGCCAGCAATGCGGGGCTGACGTATGGCTACACCTTC.

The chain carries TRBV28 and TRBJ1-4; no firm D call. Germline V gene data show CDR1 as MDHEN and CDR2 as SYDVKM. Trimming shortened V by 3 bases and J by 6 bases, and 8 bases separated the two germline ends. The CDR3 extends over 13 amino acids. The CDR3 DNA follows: TGTGCCAGCAGTTTCCTACTTGATGAAAAACTGTTTTTT. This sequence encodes CASSFLLDEKLFF.

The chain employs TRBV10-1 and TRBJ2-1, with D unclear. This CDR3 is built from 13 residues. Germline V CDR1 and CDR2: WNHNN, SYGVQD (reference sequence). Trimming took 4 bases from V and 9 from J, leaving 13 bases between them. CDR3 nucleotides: TGCGCCAGCAGTGGTACAGAATACGGTGAGCAGTTCTTC. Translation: CASSGTEYGEQFF.

CDR3 DNA: TGTGCCTGGGCGGGGGGACAGGGAAGACAGCCCCAGCATTTT. Residues: CAWAGGQGRQPQHF. V usage is TRBV30 and J usage is TRBJ1-5, with 9 bases fitting TRBD1. CDR1 is GTSNPN and CDR2 is SVGIG in the germline V gene (reference sequence). With V trimmed by 5 bases and J by 7 bases, 9 bases remained unmatched. This CDR3 contains 14 residues.

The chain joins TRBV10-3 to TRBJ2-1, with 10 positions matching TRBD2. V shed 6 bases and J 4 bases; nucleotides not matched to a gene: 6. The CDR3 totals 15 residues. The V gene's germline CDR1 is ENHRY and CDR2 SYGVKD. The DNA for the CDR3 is TGTGCCATCAGCCAAACTAGCGGGGTTTACAATGAGCAGTTCTTC. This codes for CAISQTSGVYNEQFF.

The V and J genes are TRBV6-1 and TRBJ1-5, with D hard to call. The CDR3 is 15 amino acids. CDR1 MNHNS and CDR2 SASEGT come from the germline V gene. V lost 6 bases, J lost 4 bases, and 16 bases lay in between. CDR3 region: CASRSDESINQPQHF. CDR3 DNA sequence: TGTGCCAGCAGGAGCGACGAATCGATTAATCAGCCCCAGCATTTT.

The CDR3 DNA is TGTGCCAGCAGCGTCGGGACTAGCGGCACAGATACGCAGTATTTT. This codes for CASSVGTSGTDTQYF. This rearrangement joins TRBV6-5 to TRBJ2-3; 10 nucleotides match TRBD2. J gave up 1 base and V 6 bases, and 4 bases lay outside the gene matches. This CDR3 spans 15 amino acids. Germline V lookup: CDR1 MNHEY, CDR2 SVGAGI.

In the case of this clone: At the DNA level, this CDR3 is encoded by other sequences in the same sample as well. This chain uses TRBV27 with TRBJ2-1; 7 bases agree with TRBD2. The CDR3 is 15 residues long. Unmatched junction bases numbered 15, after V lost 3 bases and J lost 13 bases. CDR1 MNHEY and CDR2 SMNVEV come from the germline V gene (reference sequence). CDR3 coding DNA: TGTGCCAGCAGTTTTGTCAGCGGGATTTTGGGTGAACAGTTCTTC. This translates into CASSFVSGILGEQFF.

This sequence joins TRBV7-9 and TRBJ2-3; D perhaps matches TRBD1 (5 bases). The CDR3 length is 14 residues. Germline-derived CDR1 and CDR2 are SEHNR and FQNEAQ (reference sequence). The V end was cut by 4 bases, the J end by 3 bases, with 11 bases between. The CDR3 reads CASSSRSGTDTQYF. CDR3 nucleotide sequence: TGTGCCAGCAGCTCGCGATCAGGGACAGATACGCAGTATTTT. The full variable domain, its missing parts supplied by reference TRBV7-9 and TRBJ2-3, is DTGVSQNPRHKITKRGQNVTFRCDPISEHNRLYWYRQTLGQGPEFLTYFQNEAQLEKSRLLSDRFSAERPKGSFSTLEIQRTEQGDSAMYLCASSSRSGTDTQYFGPGTRLTVL.

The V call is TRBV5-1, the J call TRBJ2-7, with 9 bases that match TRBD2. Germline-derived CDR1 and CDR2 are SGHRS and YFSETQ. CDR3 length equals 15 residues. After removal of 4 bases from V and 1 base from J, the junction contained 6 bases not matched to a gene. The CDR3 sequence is CASSAGGGESYEQYF. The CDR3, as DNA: TGCGCCAGCAGCGCGGGGGGGGGAGAGTCCTACGAGCAGTACTTC.

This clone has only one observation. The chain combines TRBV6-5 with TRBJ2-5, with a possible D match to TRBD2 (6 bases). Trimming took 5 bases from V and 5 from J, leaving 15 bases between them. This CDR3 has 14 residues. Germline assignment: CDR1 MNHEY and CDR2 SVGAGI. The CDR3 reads CASSAGGVWETQYF. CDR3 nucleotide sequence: TGTGCCAGCAGTGCCGGCGGGGTTTGGGAGACCCAGTACTTC.

CDR3 amino acids: CASSLVGRATDTQYF. The CDR3 DNA reads TGTGCCAGCAGCTTAGTGGGCAGGGCTACAGATACGCAGTATTTT. The chain uses TRBV11-2 and TRBJ2-3; possibly TRBD1 for D (5 bases). This CDR3 is 15 amino acids long. Trimming shortened V by 1 base and J by 3 bases, and 11 bases separated the two germline ends. Germline values: CDR1 SGHAT, CDR2 FQNNGV.

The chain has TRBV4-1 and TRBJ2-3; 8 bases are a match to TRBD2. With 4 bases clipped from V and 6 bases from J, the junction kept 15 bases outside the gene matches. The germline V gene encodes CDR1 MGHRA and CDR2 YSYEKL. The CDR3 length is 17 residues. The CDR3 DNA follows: TGCGCCAGCAGCCTAGCTTACGCGGGACTAGAGTCTGATACGCAGTATTTT. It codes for CASSLAYAGLESDTQYF.

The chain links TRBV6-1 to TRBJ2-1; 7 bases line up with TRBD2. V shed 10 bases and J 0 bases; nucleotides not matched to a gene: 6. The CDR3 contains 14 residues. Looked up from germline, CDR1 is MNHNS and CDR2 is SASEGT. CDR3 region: CAILRGSSYNEQFF. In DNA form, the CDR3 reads TGTGCCATTTTGCGGGGGAGCTCCTACAATGAGCAGTTCTTC.